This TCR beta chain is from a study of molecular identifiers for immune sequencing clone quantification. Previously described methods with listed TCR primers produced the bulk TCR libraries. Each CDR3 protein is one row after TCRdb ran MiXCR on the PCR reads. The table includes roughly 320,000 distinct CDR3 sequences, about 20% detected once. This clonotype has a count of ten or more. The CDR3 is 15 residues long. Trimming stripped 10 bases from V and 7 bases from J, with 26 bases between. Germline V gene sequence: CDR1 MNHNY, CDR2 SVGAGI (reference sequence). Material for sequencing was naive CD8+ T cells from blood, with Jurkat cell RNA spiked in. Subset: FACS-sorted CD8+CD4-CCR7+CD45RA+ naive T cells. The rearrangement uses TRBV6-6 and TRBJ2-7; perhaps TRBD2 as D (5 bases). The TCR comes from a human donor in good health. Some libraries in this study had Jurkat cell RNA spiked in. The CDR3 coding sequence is TGTGCCACCAGGCCCGGGGAGTTTCGACCGTATGAGCAGTACTTC. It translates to CATRPGEFRPYEQYF.